Listed here are 23 T cell receptor beta chains from one sample, sequenced in a study of kidney transplant recipient with SARS-CoV-2 infection. TCRdb passed the reads through MiXCR, listing each CDR3 protein once. In the table there are about 240,000 distinct CDR3 sequences, roughly 26% of which are singletons. This specimen was a blood sample, taken at baseline and between days 110 and 120 from a kidney transplant recipient. Every receptor here comes from a male patient aged 30 to 40 who had COVID-19 and was a kidney transplant recipient. Some T cells may trace back to the graft donor.

The chain combines TRBV20-1 with TRBJ2-1, with a possible D match to TRBD2 (6 bases). The length of the CDR3 is 15 residues. Germline-derived CDR1 and CDR2 are DFQATT and SNEGSKA (reference sequence). V shed 3 bases and J shed 1 base, with 13 bases lying between them. The CDR3 loop reads CSASRLERSYNEQFF. CDR3 sequence (DNA): TGCAGTGCTAGTAGACTAGAAAGGTCCTACAATGAGCAGTTCTTC.

This clonotype was detected many times. The gene calls are TRBV20-1 and TRBJ2-7; D is ambiguous. Trimming removed 6 bases from V and 4 bases from J, with 16 bases in between. CDR1 and CDR2 (germline): DFQATT, SNEGSKA (reference sequence). The CDR3 loop spans 13 amino acids. This CDR3 is CSAESVSLYEQYF. The CDR3 nucleotides are TGCAGTGCGGAATCGGTGAGTCTGTACGAGCAGTACTTC.

As regards this clonotype: A much larger clone differs by one base, so this may be a read error. This CDR3 is CASMAPNSRKTYGYTF. The CDR3 DNA sequence: TGTGCCAGCATGGCGCCCAATAGTCGAAAGACCTATGGCTACACCTTC. The rearrangement links TRBV5-6 to TRBJ1-2; D is unclear. The germline V and J ends were trimmed by 6 bases and 4 bases, with 22 bases remaining between them. The CDR3 is 16 residues long. Per the germline V gene, CDR1 is SGHDT and CDR2 is YYEEEE.

This clonotype was seen at least ten times. V gene TRBV16 combines with J gene TRBJ1-2, with D unclear. CDR1 and CDR2 (germline): KGHSY, FQNENV. The CDR3 has 17 residues. Trimming shortened V by 5 bases and J by 4 bases, and 23 bases separated the two germline ends. CDR3 bases: TGTGCCAGCAGCTATGTAATGGTCGTTAGAAAGACCTATGGCTACACCTTC. Amino acids: CASSYVMVVRKTYGYTF.

In this sample, this clonotype turned up many times. V gene TRBV20-1 combines with J gene TRBJ2-5, with TRBD1 matching 11 bases. The CDR3 totals 15 residues. The V and J ends lost 0 bases and 2 bases, in that order; junction bases with no gene match: 2. Germline-derived CDR1 and CDR2 are DFQATT and SNEGSKA (reference sequence). CDR3 nucleotides: TGCAGTGCTAGAGATCGGGACAGGGGGCAAGAGACCCAGTACTTC. Translation gives CSARDRDRGQETQYF.

This clonotype appeared many times. The chain has TRBV15 and TRBJ1-2; 8 bases map to TRBD1. The V segment lost 0 bases and the J segment 5 bases; nucleotides outside the gene matches: 14. This CDR3 region has 18 residues. Germline CDR1 LNHNV, CDR2 YYDKDF (reference sequence). The DNA for the CDR3 is TGTGCCACCAGCAGAGACCACCCAGGGGGCGCGTCGGTTTATGGCTACACCTTC. Translation gives CATSRDHPGGASVYGYTF.

This clonotype was detected many times. The CDR3 DNA reads as TGTGCCAGCAGTTCACGTTGGACAGGGAAGAACACTGAAGCTTTCTTT. Residues: CASSSRWTGKNTEAFF. The chain recombines TRBV6-5 with TRBJ1-1, with 8 positions matching TRBD1. There are 16 residues in the CDR3. Germline V gene data show CDR1 as MNHEY and CDR2 as SVGAGI. V dropped 4 bases and J dropped 1; count of bases not matched to a gene: 8.

Ten or more counts support this clonotype. The J gene is TRBJ1-2, the V gene TRBV5-1; D unresolved. The CDR3 is made up of 16 amino acids. V was pared by 6 bases and J by 4 bases, with 22 bases between. Germline values: CDR1 SGHRS, CDR2 YFSETQ. CDR3 region: CASKKQSVRKTYGYTF. As DNA, the CDR3 is TGCGCCAGCAAAAAGCAATCGGTTCGAAAGACCTATGGCTACACCTTC.

This clonotype has ten or more counts. The genes are TRBV21-1 and TRBJ1-5. TRBV21-1 is listed as a pseudogene. The CDR3 loop spans 16 amino acids. As DNA, the CDR3 is TGTGCCAGCAGCAAAGATTCGGCAGGTCAAGGAGGGCCCCAGCATTTT. It codes for CASSKDSAGQGGPQHF.

This clonotype has only a few counts. The chain recombines TRBV24-1 with TRBJ2-1, with 14 bases lining up with TRBD2. Looked up from germline, CDR1 is KGHDR and CDR2 is SFDVKD. V was pared by 5 bases and J by 0 bases, with 23 bases of the junction left unmatched. The length of the CDR3 is 24 residues. The DNA of the CDR3 is TGTGCCACCAGTGCCCCCGCCGGACTCTCGGGACTAGCGGGAGACAGGAGCTCCTACAATGAGCAGTTCTTC. It codes for CATSAPAGLSGLAGDRSSYNEQFF.

V and J are TRBV19 and TRBJ2-1, with 8 bases fitting TRBD2. V shed 8 bases, J shed 7 bases, and the junction held 4 bases outside the gene matches. Looked up from germline, CDR1 is LNHDA and CDR2 is SQIVND (reference sequence). The CDR3 sequence is 12 residues long. The CDR3 DNA follows: TGTGCCAGTCTGGCGGGAGGAAATGAGCAGTTCTTC. It encodes CASLAGGNEQFF.

The J gene is TRBJ1-2, the V gene TRBV7-7; the D is unclear. The CDR3 has 17 residues. Germline loops: CDR1 SSHAT, CDR2 FNYEAQ (reference sequence). The V and J ends lost 1 base and 4 bases respectively, with 19 bases between them. CDR3 loop: CASSLVAKCRRTYGYTF. CDR3 bases: TGTGCCAGCAGCTTAGTGGCTAAGTGCCGAAGGACCTATGGCTACACCTTC.

As concerns this clonotype: A much larger clonotype is one base distant, so this may be a read error. This sequence joins TRBV6-5 and TRBJ2-1; D possibly uses TRBD1 or TRBD2 (5 bases each). CDR3 size: 14 residues. The V gene lost 2 bases and the J gene lost 4 bases, with 9 bases spanning the gap. The germline V gene encodes CDR1 MNHEY and CDR2 SVGAGI. The CDR3 DNA reads as TGTGCCAGCAGTTACCGGGGCGTATACAATGAGCAGTTCTTC. Protein product: CASSYRGVYNEQFF.

This clonotype has just one count. This may arise from a read error, as a much more abundant clone is one base away. This sequence joins TRBV12-3 or TRBV12-4 and TRBJ1-1; D not resolved. The CDR3 consists of 13 residues. CDR3 protein: CAGSLTVQTEAFF. In DNA form, the CDR3 reads TGTGCCGGCAGTTTAACGGTGCAGACTGAAGCTTTCTTT.

This clonotype was observed many times. This sequence joins TRBV18 and TRBJ2-2, with unresolved D. The ends were cut back, 8 bases at V and 2 bases at J, with 9 bases in the middle. Germline assignment: CDR1 KGHSH and CDR2 LQKENI. The CDR3 runs to 13 residues. The CDR3 nucleotides read TGTGCCAGCAGCCCTTCAAACACCGGGGAGCTGTTTTTT. Translated: CASSPSNTGELFF.

This clonotype has a count of ten or more. This sequence joins TRBV7-8 and TRBJ2-7, with D hard to call. Looked up from germline, CDR1 is SGHVS and CDR2 is FQNEAQ. Trimming pared 3 bases from V and 6 bases from J, leaving 18 bases between. CDR3 length equals 15 residues. The CDR3 loop reads CASSFKAFLPPEQYF. The CDR3 coding sequence is TGTGCCAGCAGCTTCAAGGCCTTCTTACCCCCCGAGCAGTACTTC.

This clonotype was seen repeatedly, ten times or more. The rearrangement joins TRBV3-1 to TRBJ2-2; D remains ambiguous. CDR3 length: 18 residues. Trimming took off 5 bases at V and 5 bases at J, with 24 bases between the two ends. Looked up from germline, CDR1 is LGHDT and CDR2 is YNNKEL (reference sequence). This CDR3 is CASSDNGPISGLTGELFF. The CDR3 bases are TGTGCCAGCAGCGACAATGGTCCCATTTCAGGCTTGACCGGGGAGCTGTTTTTT.

A word on this clonotype: Being one base from a much bigger clone, this may be a read error. The rearrangement joins TRBV7-9 to TRBJ1-1; tentative D call: TRBD1 (5 bases). This CDR3 has 17 amino acids. V was pared by 1 base and J by 10 bases, with 25 bases between. Germline values: CDR1 SEHNR, CDR2 FQNEAQ (reference sequence). The CDR3 spells CASSLERGRDGQGVAFF. In DNA form, the CDR3 reads TGTGCCAGCAGCTTAGAAAGGGGCAGGGACGGTCAGGGTGTAGCTTTCTTT. Full variable domain (remainder filled in from reference TRBV7-9 and TRBJ1-1): DTGVSQNPRHKITKRGQNVTFRCDPISEHNRLYWYRQTLGQGPEFLTYFQNEAQLEKSRLLSDRFSAERPKGSFSTLEIQRTEQGDSAMYLCASSLERGRDGQGVAFFGQGTRLTVV.

This clonotype has ten or more counts. The CDR3 DNA follows: TGTGCCAGCAGCTTAGGTAAGGGGCACACTGAAGCTTTCTTT. Translating gives CASSLGKGHTEAFF. The chain links TRBV11-2 to TRBJ1-1, with D perhaps matching TRBD1 (5 bases). V lost 1 base to trimming and J lost 3 bases, with 9 bases between them. This CDR3 contains 14 residues. From germline, CDR1 is SGHAT and CDR2 FQNNGV.

The table lists this clonotype with many counts. J is TRBJ1-4 and V is TRBV7-9, with D possibly TRBD1 on 5 matching bases. This CDR3 comprises 15 residues. Germline V gene data show CDR1 as SEHNR and CDR2 as FQNEAQ (reference sequence). V lost 5 bases and J 0 bases, leaving 10 bases between the germline ends. CDR3 nucleotides: TGTGCCAGCAGCGGCAGGGAATCAACTAATGAAAAACTGTTTTTT. Amino acid sequence: CASSGRESTNEKLFF. Drawing the rest from reference TRBV7-9 and TRBJ1-4, the complete variable domain is DTGVSQNPRHKITKRGQNVTFRCDPISEHNRLYWYRQTLGQGPEFLTYFQNEAQLEKSRLLSDRFSAERPKGSFSTLEIQRTEQGDSAMYLCASSGRESTNEKLFFGSGTQLSVL.

In its sample, this clonotype was seen many times. The chain joins TRBV19 to TRBJ1-1; 10 positions match TRBD1. Losses at the gene ends were 3 bases for V and 5 bases for J; bases not matched to a gene: 9. The CDR3 sequence is 16 residues long. CDR1 LNHDA and CDR2 SQIVND come from the germline V gene (reference sequence). CDR3 loop: CASSIGGQGRSTEAFF. In nucleotides, the CDR3 is TGTGCCAGTAGTATTGGGGGACAGGGGCGAAGTACTGAAGCTTTCTTT.

On this clonotype: A read error may be the cause here, since a much bigger clone is one base away. This rearrangement joins TRBV5-1 to TRBJ2-1; TRBD1 matches 9 bases. This CDR3 has 15 residues. Germline-derived CDR1 and CDR2 are SGHRS and YFSETQ. In nucleotides, the CDR3 is TGCGCCAGCGGCTTGGAACAGGGGGCGCACAATGAGCAGTTCTTC. Translating it yields CASGLEQGAHNEQFF.

This clonotype showed up many times. The chain carries TRBV2 and TRBJ2-7, with TRBD1 as a possible D gene (5 bases). V was clipped by 2 bases and J by 2 bases, with 7 bases between them. This CDR3 is 13 amino acids long. Germline-derived CDR1 and CDR2 are SNHLY and FYNNEI. CDR3 residues: CASSERTTYEQYF. Here the CDR3 DNA reads TGTGCCAGCAGTGAAAGGACAACCTACGAGCAGTACTTC.